Reported below is one TCR beta chain. The sample belongs to a study of blood T cell repertoires in COVID-19. The wider study: Collection of acute and convalescent COVID-19 samples took place in the United States, Italy and Spain.

Produced via immunoSEQ multiplex PCR; TCRdb's table is partial and in-frame only. This table holds under 200,000 clones, 90% found once. Germline V gene lookup returns CDR1 SGDLS and CDR2 YYNGEE. V dropped 0 bases and J dropped 1; count of bases not matched to a gene: 6. The CDR3 consists of 18 residues. The clonotype was recovered from a man over 45 with acute or convalescent COVID-19. Sequenced sample: peripheral blood. The chain combines TRBV9 with TRBJ2-3, with TRBD2 matching over 12 bases. The CDR3 loop reads CASSVVLAGGARTDTQYF. The CDR3 DNA reads as TGTGCCAGCAGCGTAGTACTAGCGGGGGGAGCTCGCACAGATACGCAGTATTTT.